This T cell receptor (beta chain) was found in a study of CD8 T cells in Susac syndrome. TCR beta from blood CD8+ and CD4+ T cells was sequenced. The controls were healthy donors who were matched for age and sex. In contrast to the negatively isolated CD8+ and CD4+ T cells, TEMRA cells were FACS-enriched. Random-hexamer reverse transcription was applied to about 0.5 to 1 ug RNA. Multiplex PCR with immunoSEQ amplified the TCR beta CDR3 across 54 Vbeta and 13 Jbeta. Each CDR3 protein gets one entry after TCRdb re-called the immunoSEQ multiplex PCR reads with MiXCR. The sample yields around 130,000 distinct CDR3 sequences, about 93% seen once. There are a few counts of this clonotype. The source is a human donor in good health. Sequences were obtained from CD4+ T cells from PBMCs.

The CDR3: CASSFRLEQYF. The CDR3 region has the DNA TGTGCCAGCAGCTTCCGTCTCGAGCAGTACTTC. The chain is built from TRBV7-2 and TRBJ2-7, with unresolved D. Trimming stripped 3 bases from V and 6 bases from J, with 6 bases between. This CDR3 is 11 amino acids long. CDR1 SGHTA and CDR2 FQGNSA come from the germline V gene.